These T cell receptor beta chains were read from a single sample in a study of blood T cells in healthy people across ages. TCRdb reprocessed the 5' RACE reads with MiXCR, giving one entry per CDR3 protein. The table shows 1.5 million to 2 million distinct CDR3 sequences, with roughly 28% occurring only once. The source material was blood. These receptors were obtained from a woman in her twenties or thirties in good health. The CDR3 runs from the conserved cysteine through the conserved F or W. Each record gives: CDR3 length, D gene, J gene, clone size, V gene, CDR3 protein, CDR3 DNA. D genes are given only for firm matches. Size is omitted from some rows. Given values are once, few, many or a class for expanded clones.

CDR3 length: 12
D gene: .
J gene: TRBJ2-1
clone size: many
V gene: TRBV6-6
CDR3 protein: CASSLGGLEQFF
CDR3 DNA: TGTGCCAGCAGCCTGGGGGGTCTTGAGCAGTTCTTC

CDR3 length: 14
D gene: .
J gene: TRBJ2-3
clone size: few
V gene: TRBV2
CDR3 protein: CASIPEWSTDTQYF
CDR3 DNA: TGTGCCAGCATCCCCGAATGGTCCACAGATACGCAGTATTTT

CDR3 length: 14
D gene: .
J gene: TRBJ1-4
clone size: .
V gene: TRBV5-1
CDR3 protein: CASSLSPTNEKRFF
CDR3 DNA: TGCGCCAGCAGCCTCAGTCCAACTAATGAAAAACGGTTTTTT

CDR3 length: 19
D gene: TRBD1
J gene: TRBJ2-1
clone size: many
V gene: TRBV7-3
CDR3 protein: CASSPILGSPGQVSNEQFF
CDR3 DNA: TGTGCCAGCAGCCCGATATTGGGGTCGCCGGGACAGGTTAGCAATGAGCAGTTCTTC

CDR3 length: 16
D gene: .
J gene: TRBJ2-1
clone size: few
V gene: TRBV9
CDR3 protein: CASSVSRGAGGGEQFF
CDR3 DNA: TGTGCCAGCAGCGTCTCACGGGGGGCAGGGGGGGGCGAGCAGTTCTTC

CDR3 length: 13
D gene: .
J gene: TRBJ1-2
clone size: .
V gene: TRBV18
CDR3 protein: CASSPDGVDGYTF
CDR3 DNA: TGTGCCAGCTCTCCCGACGGGGTCGACGGCTACACCTTC

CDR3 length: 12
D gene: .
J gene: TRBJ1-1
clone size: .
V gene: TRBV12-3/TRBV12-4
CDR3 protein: CASSFPPGGAFF
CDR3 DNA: TGTGCCAGCAGTTTTCCTCCCGGGGGAGCTTTCTTT

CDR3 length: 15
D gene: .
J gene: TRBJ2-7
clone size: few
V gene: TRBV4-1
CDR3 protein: CASSQALIPPYEQYF
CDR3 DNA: TGCGCCAGCAGCCAAGCTCTCATCCCCCCCTACGAGCAGTACTTC

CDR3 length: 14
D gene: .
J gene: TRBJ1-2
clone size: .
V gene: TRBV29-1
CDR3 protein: CSVETGTANYGYTF
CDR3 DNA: TGCAGCGTTGAAACAGGGACCGCCAACTATGGCTACACCTTC

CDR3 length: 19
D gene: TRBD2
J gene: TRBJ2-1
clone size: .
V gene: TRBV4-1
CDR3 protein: CASSQRLLAGGPAGNEQFF
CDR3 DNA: TGCGCCAGCAGCCAACGCCTACTAGCGGGAGGGCCAGCAGGTAATGAGCAGTTCTTC

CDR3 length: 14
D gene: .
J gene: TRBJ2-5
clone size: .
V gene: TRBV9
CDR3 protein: CASSVGHKEETQYF
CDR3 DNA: TGTGCCAGCAGCGTAGGACACAAGGAGGAGACCCAGTACTTC

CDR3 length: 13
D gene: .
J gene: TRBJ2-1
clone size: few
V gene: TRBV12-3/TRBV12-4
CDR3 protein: CASSLFNKGEQFF
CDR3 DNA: TGTGCCAGCAGTTTATTTAACAAGGGTGAGCAGTTCTTC

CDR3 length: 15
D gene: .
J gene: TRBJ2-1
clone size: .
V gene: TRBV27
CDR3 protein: CASSPRRAGCNEQFF
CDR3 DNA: TGTGCCAGCAGTCCGCGTCGGGCGGGTTGCAATGAGCAGTTCTTC

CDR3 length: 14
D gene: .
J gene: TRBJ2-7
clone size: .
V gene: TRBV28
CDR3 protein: CASRGQAASYERYF
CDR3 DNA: TGTGCCAGCAGAGGTCAAGCAGCCTCCTACGAGCGGTACTTC

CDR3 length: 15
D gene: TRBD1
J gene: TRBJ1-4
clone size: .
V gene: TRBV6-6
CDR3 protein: CASSDIGGEYEKLFF
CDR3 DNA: TGTGCCAGCAGTGACATAGGGGGCGAGTATGAAAAACTGTTTTTT

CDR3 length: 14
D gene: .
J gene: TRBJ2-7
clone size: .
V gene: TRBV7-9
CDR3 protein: CANSSRDQAYEQYF
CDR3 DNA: TGTGCCAACAGCTCACGGGACCAAGCCTACGAGCAGTACTTC

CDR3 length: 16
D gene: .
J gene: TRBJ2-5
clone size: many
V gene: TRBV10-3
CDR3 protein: CAISTPGRREQETQYF
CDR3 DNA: TGTGCCATCAGTACGCCGGGGAGGCGGGAACAAGAGACCCAGTACTTC

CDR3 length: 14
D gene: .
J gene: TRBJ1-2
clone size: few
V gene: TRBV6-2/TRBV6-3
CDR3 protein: CASSYTGTLDGYTF
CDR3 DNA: TGTGCCAGCAGTTATACAGGGACTTTGGATGGCTACACCTTC

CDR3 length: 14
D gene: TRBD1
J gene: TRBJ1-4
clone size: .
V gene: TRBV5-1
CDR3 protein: CAGSPGQDPGKLFF
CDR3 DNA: TGCGCCGGCAGCCCCGGACAGGACCCTGGAAAACTGTTTTTT

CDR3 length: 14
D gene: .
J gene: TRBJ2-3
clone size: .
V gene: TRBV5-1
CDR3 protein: CASSYGAVTDTQYF
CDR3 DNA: TGCGCCAGCAGCTACGGGGCAGTCACAGATACGCAGTATTTT

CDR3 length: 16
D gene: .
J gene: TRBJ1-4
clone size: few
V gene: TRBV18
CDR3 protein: CASSPGTLTTNEKLFF
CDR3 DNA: TGTGCCAGCTCACCCGGGACACTCACAACTAATGAAAAACTGTTTTTT

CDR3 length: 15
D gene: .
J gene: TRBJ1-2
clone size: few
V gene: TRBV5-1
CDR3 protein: CASSPEGSAPDGYTF
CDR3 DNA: TGCGCCAGCAGCCCGGAGGGCAGCGCCCCCGATGGCTACACCTTC

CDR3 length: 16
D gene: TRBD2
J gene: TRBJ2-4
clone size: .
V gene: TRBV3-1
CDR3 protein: CASSLYGLAGVEEQYF
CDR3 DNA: TGTGCCAGCAGCCTCTATGGACTAGCGGGGGTGGAAGAGCAGTACTTT

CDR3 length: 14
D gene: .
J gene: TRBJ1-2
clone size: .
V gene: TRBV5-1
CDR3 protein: CASSFGQSYYGYTF
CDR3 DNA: TGCGCCAGCAGCTTTGGGCAGTCCTACTATGGCTACACCTTC

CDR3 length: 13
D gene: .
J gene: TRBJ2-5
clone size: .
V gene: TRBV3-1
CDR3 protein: CASRTLQRETQYF
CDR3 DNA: TGTGCCAGCAGAACCCTGCAACGTGAGACCCAGTACTTC

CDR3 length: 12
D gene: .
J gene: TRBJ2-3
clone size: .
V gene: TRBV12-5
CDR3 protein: CASGFGSDAQYF
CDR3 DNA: TGTGCTAGTGGTTTCGGGTCAGATGCGCAGTATTTT

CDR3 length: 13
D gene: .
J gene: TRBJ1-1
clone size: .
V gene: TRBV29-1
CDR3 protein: CSANRVGDTEAFF
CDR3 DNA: TGCAGCGCCAACAGGGTCGGGGACACTGAAGCTTTCTTT

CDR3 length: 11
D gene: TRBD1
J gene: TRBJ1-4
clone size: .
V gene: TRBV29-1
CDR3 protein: CSAKTGGKLFF
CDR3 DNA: TGCAGCGCGAAAACAGGGGGCAAACTGTTTTTT

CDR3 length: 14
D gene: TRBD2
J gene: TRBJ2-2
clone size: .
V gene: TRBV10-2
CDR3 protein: CATQDQGLAGELFF
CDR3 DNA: TGCGCCACGCAGGACCAGGGACTAGCCGGGGAGCTGTTTTTT

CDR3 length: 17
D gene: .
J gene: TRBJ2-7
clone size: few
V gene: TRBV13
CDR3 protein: CASSLGGVTGFPYEQYF
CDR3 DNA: TGTGCCAGCAGCTTAGGGGGGGTTACAGGCTTCCCCTACGAGCAGTACTTC

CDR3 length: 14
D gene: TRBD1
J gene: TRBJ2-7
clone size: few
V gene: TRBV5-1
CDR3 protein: CAGNPGTGDYEQYF
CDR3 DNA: TGCGCCGGCAATCCCGGGACAGGGGACTACGAGCAGTACTTC

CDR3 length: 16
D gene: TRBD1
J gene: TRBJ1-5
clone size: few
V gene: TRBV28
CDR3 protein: CASSNLGQAPLGPQHF
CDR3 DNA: TGTGCCAGCAGTAACCTGGGACAGGCCCCCTTAGGGCCCCAGCATTTT

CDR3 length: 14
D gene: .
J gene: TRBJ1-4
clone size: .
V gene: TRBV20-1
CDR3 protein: CSARKGATNEKLFF
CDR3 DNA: TGCAGTGCTAGAAAGGGGGCAACTAATGAAAAACTGTTTTTT

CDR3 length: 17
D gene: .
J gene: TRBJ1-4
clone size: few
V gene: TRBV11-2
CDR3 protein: CASSFGAAGPRREKLFF
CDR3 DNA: TGTGCCAGCAGCTTTGGAGCCGCCGGGCCACGCCGTGAAAAACTGTTTTTT

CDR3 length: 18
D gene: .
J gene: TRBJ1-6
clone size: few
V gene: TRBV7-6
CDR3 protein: CASSLGGAASSYNSPLHF
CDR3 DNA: TGTGCCAGCAGCTTAGGGGGGGCTGCGAGCTCCTATAATTCACCCCTCCACTTT

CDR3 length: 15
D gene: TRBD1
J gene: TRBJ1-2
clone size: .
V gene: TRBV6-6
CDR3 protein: CASRQGALGYYGYTF
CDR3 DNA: TGTGCCAGCAGGCAGGGGGCCCTGGGATACTATGGCTACACCTTC

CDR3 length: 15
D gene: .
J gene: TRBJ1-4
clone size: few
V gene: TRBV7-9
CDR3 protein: CASSLGGTLPEKLFF
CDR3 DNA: TGTGCCAGCAGCTTAGGGGGGACGCTCCCCGAAAAACTGTTTTTT

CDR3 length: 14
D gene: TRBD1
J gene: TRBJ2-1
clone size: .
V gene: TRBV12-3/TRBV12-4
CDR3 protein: CASSQGQGNNEQFF
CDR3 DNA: TGTGCCAGCAGTCAGGGACAGGGGAACAATGAGCAGTTCTTC

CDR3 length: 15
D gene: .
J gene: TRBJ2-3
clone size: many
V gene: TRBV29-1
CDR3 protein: CSVEDVKQGTDTQYF
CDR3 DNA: TGCAGCGTTGAAGATGTCAAGCAAGGCACAGATACGCAGTATTTT

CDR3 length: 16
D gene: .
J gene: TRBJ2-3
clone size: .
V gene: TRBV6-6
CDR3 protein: CASSYSIPGRADTQYF
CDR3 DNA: TGTGCCAGCAGTTACTCGATACCGGGACGGGCAGATACGCAGTATTTT

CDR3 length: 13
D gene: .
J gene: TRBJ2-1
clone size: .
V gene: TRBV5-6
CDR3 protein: CASSPGWGDEQFF
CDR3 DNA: TGTGCCAGCAGCCCCGGCTGGGGGGATGAGCAGTTCTTC

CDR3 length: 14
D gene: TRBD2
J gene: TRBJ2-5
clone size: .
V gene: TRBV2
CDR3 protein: CVSLEGLAGETQYF
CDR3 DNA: TGTGTCAGCTTGGAGGGACTAGCGGGAGAGACCCAGTACTTC

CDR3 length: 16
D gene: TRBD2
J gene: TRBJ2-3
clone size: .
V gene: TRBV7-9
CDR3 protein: CASSLGPGRDSDTQYF
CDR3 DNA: TGTGCCAGCAGCTTAGGCCCCGGGAGGGATTCAGATACGCAGTATTTT

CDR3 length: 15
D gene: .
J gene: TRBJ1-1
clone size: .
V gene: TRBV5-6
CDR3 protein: CASSLIARRGAEAFF
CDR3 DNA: TGTGCCAGCAGCCTCATCGCCAGGCGGGGCGCTGAAGCTTTCTTT

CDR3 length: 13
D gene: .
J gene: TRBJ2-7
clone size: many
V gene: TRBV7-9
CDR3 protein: CASSFSGLGEQYF
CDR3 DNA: TGTGCCAGCAGCTTTTCCGGTCTCGGCGAGCAGTACTTC

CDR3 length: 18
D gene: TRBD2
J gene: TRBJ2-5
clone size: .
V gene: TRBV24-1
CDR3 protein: CATSDQGLAGGRQETQYF
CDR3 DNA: TGTGCCACCAGTGATCAGGGACTAGCGGGGGGAAGACAAGAGACCCAGTACTTC